This T cell receptor beta chain came from a study of blood T cells in healthy people across ages. Overall study findings and caveats: A greater number of naive CD4+ cells and higher diversity distinguished long-lived donors from aged donors.

Germline loops: CDR1 SQVTM, CDR2 ANQGSEA. With 6 bases removed from V and 1 base from J, the gap between germline ends came to 13 bases. This CDR3 contains 13 residues. Alongside a J-beta primer mix, a sample-barcoded 5' primer served in a second PCR lasting about 6 to 11 cycles. Each cDNA molecule carried a tag from a template-switch adaptor that contained 12 random nucleotides. TCRdb re-derived calls from the 5' RACE reads in MiXCR, one entry per CDR3 protein. Of 1.8 million or so distinct CDR3 sequences in the sample, roughly two fifths were seen once. This clonotype was detected a few times. Its antigen is not identified. The study recruited healthy Caucasian donors from Russia who were aged about 6 to 90. Whenever a sample was processed, at least 6.5 million PBMCs were isolated.

This TCR was recovered from a human donor in good health. The rearrangement links TRBV29-1 to TRBJ2-7, with a possible D match to TRBD2 (5 bases). Sequencing used blood. In DNA, the CDR3 is TGCAGCGTGGAGGTGGTAGGGTCCTACGAGCAGTACTTC. Translation: CSVEVVGSYEQYF.